The 30 T cell receptor beta chains in this list originate from one sample, sequenced in a study of molecular identifiers for immune sequencing clone quantification. One entry per CDR3 protein, called by TCRdb with MiXCR from the PCR reads. The sample contains some 650,000 distinct CDR3 sequences, roughly 21% of which appear only once. Sequencing was done on a sample of naive CD8+ T cells from blood, with Jurkat cell RNA spiked in. Subset reported: FACS-sorted CD8+CD4-CCR7+CD45RA+ naive T cells. These TCRs come from a human donor in good health. Some libraries in this study had Jurkat cell RNA spiked in.

There are many counts of this clonotype. The J gene is TRBJ2-7, the V gene TRBV5-1; 8 bases match TRBD1. The J segment lost 0 bases and the V segment lost 1 base, leaving 3 bases of the junction unmatched. Germline lookup yields CDR1 SGHRS and CDR2 YFSETQ. The CDR3 runs 15 residues. CDR3 sequence: CASSLFTGGSYEQYF. CDR3 DNA: TGCGCCAGCAGCTTGTTTACAGGGGGCTCCTACGAGCAGTACTTC.

To note about this clonotype: A much larger clone lies one base from this, so it may be a read error. CDR3 DNA sequence: TGCGCCAGCAGCTCGGGGGGTCTAAACAATTACGAGCAGTACTTC. Protein sequence: CASSSGGLNNYEQYF. The genes are TRBV5-1 and TRBJ2-7, with TRBD2 identical over 7 bases. Per the germline V gene, CDR1 is SGHRS and CDR2 is YFSETQ. The J segment lost 4 bases and the V segment lost 3 bases, leaving 10 bases of the junction unmatched. The CDR3 contains 15 residues.

This clonotype was picked up many times. The J gene is TRBJ2-5, the V gene TRBV27; maybe TRBD1 (5 bases). Trimming left V 5 bases short and J 3 bases short, with 10 bases between. This CDR3 has 13 amino acids. Germline V gene data show CDR1 as MNHEY and CDR2 as SMNVEV (reference sequence). The CDR3 bases are TGTGCCAGCAGTGCCAGGGAAAAAGAGACCCAGTACTTC. Amino acid sequence: CASSAREKETQYF.

A remark on this clonotype: A read error may be the cause here, since a much bigger clone is one base away. The rearrangement joins TRBV29-1 to TRBJ1-2; D is uncertain. The ends were cut back, 7 bases at V and 8 bases at J, with 20 bases in the middle. This CDR3 has 13 amino acids. CDR1 and CDR2 (germline): SQVTM, ANQGSEA. The CDR3 nucleotides are TGCAGCGGCCGCCATGAGGAAGAAGTCGGCTACACCTTC. It specifies CSGRHEEEVGYTF. The full variable domain, rest sourced from reference TRBV29-1 and TRBJ1-2, is SAVISQKPSRDICQRGTSLTIQCQVDSQVTMMFWYRQQPGQSLTLIATANQGSEATYESGFVIDKFPISRPNLTFSTLTVSNMSPEDSSIYLCSGRHEEEVGYTFGSGTRLTVV.

The rearrangement uses TRBV28 and TRBJ1-4; D gene unclear. Trimming left V 4 bases short and J 4 bases short, with 13 bases between. The germline gives CDR1 MDHEN, CDR2 SYDVKM. The CDR3 length is 15 residues. CDR3: CASSSLQRLNEKLFF. DNA for the CDR3: TGTGCCAGCAGTTCCCTCCAAAGACTTAATGAAAAACTGTTTTTT.

Regarding this clonotype: A single base separates this from a much larger clone, so it may be a read error. V usage is TRBV2 and J usage is TRBJ2-3; tentatively, D is TRBD1 or TRBD2 (7 bases each). CDR1 SNHLY and CDR2 FYNNEI come from the germline V gene. This CDR3 region has 14 residues. CDR3 sequence (DNA): TGTGCCAGCAGTGAACAGGGGGGGACAGATCCGCAGTATTTT. Protein product: CASSEQGGTDPQYF.

Many counts were recorded for this clonotype. This sequence joins TRBV7-9 and TRBJ2-5, with D tentatively TRBD1 or TRBD2 (5 bases each). Germline V gene data show CDR1 as SEHNR and CDR2 as FQNEAQ (reference sequence). Deletions cut 7 bases from V and 1 base from J, with 10 bases between. This CDR3 contains 13 residues. In DNA, the CDR3 is TGTGCCAGCACCCGGGACGGCCAAGAGACCCAGTACTTC. Translated: CASTRDGQETQYF. The variable domain in full, with the rest retrieved from reference TRBV7-9 and TRBJ2-5, is DTGVSQNPRHKITKRGQNVTFRCDPISEHNRLYWYRQTLGQGPEFLTYFQNEAQLEKSRLLSDRFSAERPKGSFSTLEIQRTEQGDSAMYLCASTRDGQETQYFGPGTRLLVL.

This clonotype occurred a few times. This chain links TRBV3-1 with TRBJ1-4; D ambiguous. The V and J ends lost 2 bases and 5 bases respectively, with 9 bases between them. Germline values: CDR1 LGHDT, CDR2 YNNKEL (reference sequence). This CDR3 spans 14 amino acids. DNA of the CDR3: TGTGCCAGCAGCCAACAGTGGGGAAATGAAAAACTGTTTTTT. It yields the protein CASSQQWGNEKLFF.

Notes on this clonotype: A much larger clone differs by one base, so this may be a read error. The conserved final phenylalanine or tryptophan is absent from the CDR3, which likely points to a read error. The J gene is TRBJ2-5, the V gene TRBV10-1; D may be TRBD2 (6 bases). Germline values: CDR1 WNHNN, CDR2 SYGVQD (reference sequence). The CDR3 covers 13 residues. The V and J ends lost 7 bases and 4 bases respectively, with 13 bases between them. CDR3 in amino acids: CASTRQGGETQYS. Here the CDR3 DNA reads TGCGCCAGCACGCGGCAGGGAGGAGAGACCCAGTACTCC.

This clonotype has a count of ten or more. V gene TRBV29-1 combines with J gene TRBJ2-1, with D perhaps matching TRBD1 or TRBD2 (5 bases each). Per germline, CDR1 SQVTM and CDR2 ANQGSEA. The CDR3 is 16 residues long. V shed 6 bases and J shed 0 bases, with 18 bases lying between them. In nucleotides, the CDR3 is TGCAGCGTCGAGTACGGGACCGTGAGCTCCTACAATGAGCAGTTCTTC. Protein sequence: CSVEYGTVSSYNEQFF.

This chain uses TRBV28 with TRBJ2-7, with D perhaps TRBD1 (6 bases). V lost 8 bases to trimming and J lost 3 bases, with 8 bases between them. The germline V gene has CDR1 MDHEN and CDR2 SYDVKM. This CDR3 comprises 11 residues. CDR3 bases: TGTGCCAGCGGACAGTACTACGAGCAGTACTTC. Protein sequence: CASGQYYEQYF. Looking up the rest from reference TRBV28 and TRBJ2-7 gives the full variable domain: DVKVTQSSRYLVKRTGEKVFLECVQDMDHENMFWYRQDPGLGLRLIYFSYDVKMKEKGDIPEGYSVSREKKERFSLILESASTNQTSMYLCASGQYYEQYFGPGTRLTVT.

A remark on this clonotype: One end of the junction fails to match germline, which may point to a read error. CDR3 region: CASGQDISQPLHF. The CDR3 DNA follows: TGCGCCAGCGGCCAAGATATTTCTCAGCCCCTGCATTTT. This rearrangement joins TRBV4-3 to TRBJ1-5, with no clear D. The germline V gene has CDR1 LGHNA and CDR2 YSLEER. This CDR3 is built from 13 residues.

Ten or more counts support this clonotype. The chain links TRBV29-1 to TRBJ2-1; 8 bases agree with TRBD2. This CDR3 region has 11 residues. With 5 bases clipped from V and 14 bases from J, the junction kept 8 bases outside the gene matches. Germline values: CDR1 SQVTM, CDR2 ANQGSEA. The CDR3 region is CSVLERGFKFF. The CDR3 region has the DNA TGCAGCGTTCTGGAGCGGGGGTTTAAGTTCTTC.

This clonotype was seen a few times. Just one base apart from a much larger clone, this may be a read error. J is TRBJ1-1 and V is TRBV28; TRBD1 matches 7 bases. CDR3 size: 15 residues. The germline V gene has CDR1 MDHEN and CDR2 SYDVKM. CDR3 sequence (DNA): TGTGCCAGCAGTTTCAAAACAGGGGACGGCACTGGAGCTTTCTTT. It translates to CASSFKTGDGTGAFF.

This clonotype was detected ten times or more. This rearrangement joins TRBV5-6 to TRBJ2-7, with D unresolved. Deletions cut 0 bases from V and 1 base from J, with 5 bases between. This CDR3 has 13 amino acids. CDR1 SGHDT and CDR2 YYEEEE come from the germline V gene. The CDR3 DNA sequence: TGTGCCAGCAGCTTGGTCAGGTCCTACGAGCAGTACTTC. Translating gives CASSLVRSYEQYF.

About this clonotype itself: Since a much larger clone is just one base distant, this may be a read error. V is TRBV27 and J is TRBJ2-1; perhaps TRBD2 as D (6 bases). The CDR3 is 11 amino acids. The V gene's germline CDR1 is MNHEY and CDR2 SMNVEV (reference sequence). In DNA form, the CDR3 reads TGTGCCAGCCGTTTTGGGGGGTCCCAGTTCTTC. Its translation is CASRFGGSQFF.

CDR3 DNA: TGTGCCAGCGGTCGTACAGGGAATTCACCCCTCCACTTT. The encoded protein is CASGRTGNSPLHF. V and J are TRBV11-1 and TRBJ1-6; weak D call: TRBD1 (6 bases). V lost 8 bases and J lost 7, with 12 bases in between. Germline V gene sequence: CDR1 SGHAT, CDR2 FQDESV (reference sequence). The CDR3 loop spans 13 amino acids.

This clonotype was observed a handful of times. V and J are TRBV7-9 and TRBJ2-7, with a tentative D call TRBD1 (5 bases). Germline-derived CDR1 and CDR2 are SEHNR and FQNEAQ (reference sequence). Trimming left V 5 bases short and J 6 bases short, with 23 bases between. The CDR3 length is 16 residues. The CDR3 region is CASSPTLDTLTGEQYF. Here the CDR3 DNA reads TGTGCCAGCAGCCCCACCTTGGACACTCTAACGGGCGAGCAGTACTTC.

In its sample, this clonotype was seen many times. The junction departs from the called germline gene at one end, perhaps through a read error. The J gene is TRBJ1-3, the V gene TRBV4-3; 9 nucleotides line up with TRBD1. Per the germline V gene, CDR1 is LGHNA and CDR2 is YSLEER. The CDR3 runs 15 residues. The CDR3 loop reads CASSQDRGSGNTIYF. CDR3 in DNA: TGTGCCAGCAGCCAGGACAGGGGCTCTGGAAACACCATATATTTT.

The rearrangement uses TRBV25-1 and TRBJ2-1; D gene ambiguous. Germline V gene data show CDR1 as MGHDK and CDR2 as SYGVNS. The CDR3 sequence is 16 residues long. V was cut by 6 bases and J by 5 bases, with 20 bases left in between. The CDR3 reads CASSHWLSIGDNEQFF. The CDR3 nucleotides read TGTGCCAGCAGCCACTGGCTGTCCATCGGAGACAATGAGCAGTTCTTC.

This clonotype was seen ten or more times. This rearrangement joins TRBV30 to TRBJ2-3; D is undetermined. The CDR3 is 12 amino acids. V gave up 0 bases and J gave up 4 bases, with 5 bases separating them. Per germline, CDR1 GTSNPN and CDR2 SVGIG (reference sequence). The DNA of the CDR3 is TGTGCCTGGAGTGTAAGGGCAGATACGCAGTATTTT. It yields the protein CAWSVRADTQYF.

A few counts support this clonotype. The final CDR3 position lacks the conserved phenylalanine or tryptophan, pointing to a likely read error. The rearrangement uses TRBV27 and TRBJ2-2, with 9 bases that match TRBD1. This CDR3 spans 15 amino acids. Germline V lookup: CDR1 MNHEY, CDR2 SMNVEV (reference sequence). The ends lost 5 bases at V and 4 bases at J; junction bases unmatched: 5. CDR3 sequence (DNA): TGTGCCAGCAGTACAAGACAGGGGGGCACCGGGGAGCTGTTTCAT. It translates to CASSTRQGGTGELFH.

Only one count was recorded for this clonotype. A much larger clone lies a single base off, so this may be a read error. The chain uses TRBV20-1 and TRBJ2-7; D might be TRBD2 (5 bases). This CDR3 contains 16 residues. The V gene lost 2 bases and the J gene lost 6 bases, with 23 bases spanning the gap. Germline V CDR1 and CDR2: DFQATT, SNEGSKA (reference sequence). The CDR3 loop is CSARSQILVGVAEQYF. The CDR3 DNA follows: TGCAGTGCTAGATCCCAAATACTAGTGGGAGTCGCCGAGCAGTACTTC.

To note about this clonotype: This CDR3 is missing its conserved last phenylalanine or tryptophan, likely due to a read error. The V call is TRBV28, the J call TRBJ2-6; 10 bases align to TRBD1. The V and J ends lost 6 bases and 0 bases, in that order; junction bases with no gene match: 8. Germline lookup yields CDR1 MDHEN and CDR2 SYDVKM. The CDR3 sequence is 18 residues long. CDR3 nucleotide sequence: TGTGCCAGCAGAGGAGGGACAGGGGTCAGCTCTGGGGCCAACGTCCTGACTCTC. Residues: CASRGGTGVSSGANVLTL.

In this sample, this clonotype turned up many times. The V call is TRBV6-1, the J call TRBJ2-7, with TRBD2 matching 9 bases. The CDR3 runs 13 residues. Per the germline V gene, CDR1 is MNHNS and CDR2 is SASEGT. J gave up 6 bases and V 6 bases, and 6 bases lay outside the gene matches. The CDR3 region has the DNA TGTGCCAGCAGGTTAGCGGGAGCGATCGAGCAGTACTTC. This codes for CASRLAGAIEQYF.

This clonotype was observed once. A read error may be the cause here, since a much bigger clone is one base away. Here the CDR3 omits its conserved ending phenylalanine or tryptophan, so a read error is the likely source. V is TRBV6-2 or TRBV6-3 and J is TRBJ2-2; D unresolved. The V gene lost 6 bases and the J gene lost 5 bases, with 10 bases spanning the gap. Germline CDR1 MNHEY, CDR2 SVGEGT. There are 13 residues in the CDR3. This CDR3 is CASSPIGTGELFS. The CDR3 DNA is TGTGCCAGCAGCCCCATAGGAACCGGGGAGCTGTTTTCT.

The V gene is TRBV19, the J gene TRBJ2-6, with a tentative D call TRBD2 (6 bases). The CDR3 extends over 15 amino acids. Trimming stripped 1 base from V and 3 bases from J, with 7 bases between. Germline CDR1 and CDR2: LNHDA and SQIVND (reference sequence). This CDR3 is CASSIAGVGANVLTF. Here the CDR3 DNA reads TGTGCCAGTAGTATAGCGGGGGTTGGGGCCAACGTCCTGACTTTC.

Ten or more counts support this clonotype. The chain has TRBV7-9 and TRBJ2-7; 9 bases are shared with TRBD1. The CDR3 consists of 17 residues. Germline V gene sequence: CDR1 SEHNR, CDR2 FQNEAQ (reference sequence). V was clipped by 5 bases and J by 1 base; unmatched bases: 12. CDR3 in amino acids: CASSPAIRDRVSYEQYF. In DNA, the CDR3 is TGTGCCAGCAGCCCGGCAATCCGGGACAGGGTTTCCTACGAGCAGTACTTC.

This clonotype has ten or more counts. This rearrangement joins TRBV14 to TRBJ1-2; D gene unclear. This CDR3 contains 14 residues. Trimming shortened V by 3 bases and J by 4 bases, and 12 bases separated the two germline ends. The germline CDR1 and CDR2 sequences are SGHDN and FVKESK. CDR3 loop: CASSHLDGFYGYTF. For the CDR3, the DNA is TGTGCCAGCAGCCATTTGGACGGATTCTATGGCTACACCTTC.

There are many counts of this clonotype. CDR3 amino acids: CASSYRTDLYNEQFF. CDR3 in DNA: TGTGCCAGCAGTTACCGCACAGATCTTTACAATGAGCAGTTCTTC. V gene TRBV6-5 combines with J gene TRBJ2-1; the D is unclear. With 2 bases removed from V and 4 bases from J, the gap between germline ends came to 12 bases. The CDR3 runs 15 residues. The germline V gene has CDR1 MNHEY and CDR2 SVGAGI.